This TCR beta chain was recorded in a study of CD8 T cells in Susac syndrome (dated by TCRdb to about 2019). In the study overall: Of the Susac syndrome patients who were sequenced, eight were in clinical remission while roughly 6 had clinically active disease. The clonality of the CD8+ T cell repertoire was compared across 11 to 12 healthy donors, some 14 Susac syndrome patients and under 18 multiple sclerosis patients. At blood withdrawal, Susac syndrome patients were therapy-naive, treated with corticosteroids (with IVIg additionally given to some), or treated with IVIg alone. Repertoire sequencing was used to test whether CD8+ T cell activation and differentiation in Susac syndrome was antigen driven. Results the study describes overall, beyond this receptor: Looking at Susac-specific public clones, the researchers identified approximately 15 in the total CD8+ repertoire and roughly five in the CD8+ TEMRA repertoire. The TCR sequencing and HLA analysis was acknowledged to have included a relatively small number of individuals. Clonal expansion was observed in Susac syndrome CD8+ repertoires, with the highest expansion in CD8+ TEMRA cells and greater expansion in clinically active than in remitting patients.

Via the germline V gene, CDR1 is SGDLS and CDR2 YYNGEE. V loses 3 bases, J loses 6 bases, and the germline ends lie 18 bases apart. Including the terminal cysteine and phenylalanine, the CDR3 comprises 15 residues. The entry retains the CDR3 DNA only, 45 bases that are in frame from base 1. The count of this clonotype is one. Its antigen remains undetermined. Per-base qualities were not stored, and no clone one base away is much larger. A lone read is weak support. Peripheral blood CD8+ and CD4+ T cells from healthy donors, Susac syndrome patients and multiple sclerosis patients were profiled using high-throughput TCR beta sequencing. The Susac syndrome patients fulfilled recently defined diagnostic criteria for either definite or probable disease. CD8+ TEMRA cells were enriched by FACS, while bulk CD8+ and CD4+ T cells were purified by magnetic negative isolation. Blood was collected in EDTA tubes and processed within 24 hours, with PBMCs isolated through density gradient centrifugation. PBMCs intended for TCR sequencing were cryopreserved in liquid nitrogen and were subsequently thawed in a 37 degrees C water bath. A purity of at least 90% was achieved for sorted or isolated CD4+, CD8+ and CD8+ TEMRA cells.

RNA was extracted with the RNeasy kit and roughly 0.45 to 1 ug was reverse transcribed using random hexamers. The immunoSEQ multiplex PCR assay, which covers 54 Vbeta and 13 Jbeta segments, was used to amplify TCR beta CDR3 regions. Bias from PCR amplification was corrected by using a synthetic template baseline for primer optimization and for computational correction. In the original analysis: Reads were assigned to V, D and J genes according to IMGT and analyzed in immunoSEQ Analyzer, with only productive sequences retained. Clonality was calculated as one minus the Shannon entropy normalized by log2 of the number of productive unique sequences. For each patient and control, public and private clones were evaluated within the 100 most prevalent clones. Clones were defined as Susac-specific if absent from the healthy and MS cohorts, from some 1,000 published viral clones and from other ImmuneACCESS disease sequences. Using fastp trimming at Q25 and MiXCR clonotype assembly, TCRdb reanalyzed the public sequencing data and kept in-frame beta chains. Rows are unified per CDR3 protein, each entry keeping the most common DNA and genes. TCRdb's processing, not the authors' own work, is the source of the V and J calls. The sample table shows around 170,000 distinct CDR3 sequences, and around 95% are seen once. Around 0.16% of the sample lies in the top ten.

The TCR was taken from a human donor with Susac syndrome. The sequencing sample was made of CD8+ T cells from PBMCs. The chain employs TRBV9 and TRBJ1-2, with the identity of the D gene unclear. The CDR3 protein: CASSGGGEIIDGYTF. The nucleotides are TGTGCCAGCAGCGGGGGTGGGGAAATCATCGATGGCTACACCTTC.